The clone carrying this TCR beta chain was detected once. Its antigen is not known. The data originate from a study of cytomegalovirus exposure and HLA in healthy donors. In the study overall: According to later analysis, the same platform produced the 120 validation and 666 first-cohort repertoires.

Whole-study findings and limits: The TCR clusters that emerged in the first cohort tended, a later analysis found, to co-occur in the 120 or so validation repertoires.

This CDR3 has 14 residues. CDR1 is KGHSH, CDR2 LQKENI, per germline. Trimming shortened V by 6 bases and J by 5 bases, and 14 bases separated the two germline ends. Libraries were prepared by immunoSEQ multiplex PCR; TCRdb keeps only in-frame clonotypes and omits some of them. The profile shows 20,000 to 25,000 clones, about 97% of them singletons. The sequenced material came from PBMCs. This chain connects TRBV18 to TRBJ2-4; a possible D gene is TRBD2 (6 bases). The receptor's source is a man aged 25-45 years in good health and CMV-seropositive. The CDR3 DNA reads as TGTGCCAGCTCCCTCTCCGGCGGGGAAAACATTCAGTACTTC. It codes for CASSLSGGENIQYF.